Listed here are 31 T cell receptor beta chains from one sample, sequenced in a study of PD-1 blockade in classical Hodgkin lymphoma (TCRdb year 2020). The label giving this sample's time point can be read as: cycle 2 day 1 (C2D1) of nivolumab. All trial patients had relapsed after autologous stem cell transplantation, with cohorts A, B and C differing in prior brentuximab vedotin exposure. The receptor library was made with the immunoSEQ multiplex PCR assay. Entries here come from immuneACCESS through TCRdb and include only in-frame sequences with V and J called. Some clones fail to appear in such tables; in the studies checked, an unresolved V gene covers under half of the shortfall, and the cause of the remainder is unknown. The sample data list 120,000 to 150,000 clones, and approximately 80% of these were observed just once. Roughly a tenth of the sample rests with the top ten. Material: peripheral blood mononuclear cells (PBMCs), obtained before the second cycle of nivolumab. The receptors shown here come from a human donor with classical Hodgkin lymphoma.

The V call is TRBV5-1, the J call TRBJ2-5; D gene ambiguous. Trimming took off 0 bases at V and 4 bases at J, with 16 bases between the two ends. This CDR3 region has 16 residues. CDR1 and CDR2 from the germline V gene are SGHRS and YFSETQ. Written as DNA, the CDR3 is TGCGCCAGCAGCTTGGTCGGATTAGCATTGGCAGAGACCCAGTACTTC. Its translation is CASSLVGLALAETQYF.

Note on this clone: One junction end disagrees with the germline gene, perhaps due to a read error. The chain is built from TRBV7-7 and TRBJ2-1; 8 bases match TRBD1. The CDR3 has 15 amino acids. Germline V gene data show CDR1 as SSHAT and CDR2 as FNYEAQ (reference sequence). The CDR3 protein is CASSIGGTGYNEQFF. CDR3 in DNA: TGTGCTAGCAGCATAGGGGGGACAGGTTACAATGAGCAGTTCTTC.

This clone appeared a single time. This sequence joins TRBV27 and TRBJ1-6, with TRBD1 matching 7 bases. Germline-derived CDR1 and CDR2 are MNHEY and SMNVEV (reference sequence). This CDR3 is built from 19 residues. J gave up 2 bases and V 5 bases, and 15 bases lay outside the gene matches. Here the CDR3 reads CASSPQPSGGGAYNSPLHF. The CDR3 DNA reads as TGTGCCAGCAGTCCCCAACCTAGTGGAGGGGGCGCCTATAATTCACCCCTCCACTTT.

CDR3 loop: CSVVSGRETQYF. CDR3 DNA sequence: TGCAGCGTGGTGTCGGGTAGAGAGACCCAGTACTTC. V usage is TRBV29-1 and J usage is TRBJ2-5; D remains unclear. V gave up 6 bases and J gave up 4 bases, with 12 bases separating them. The CDR3 is 12 residues long. CDR1 is SQVTM and CDR2 is ANQGSEA in the germline V gene.

This chain uses TRBV2 with TRBJ2-7; weak D call: TRBD1 (5 bases). Trimming removed 6 bases at V and 7 bases at J, with 19 bases between. The CDR3 runs 14 residues. Germline V gene sequence: CDR1 SNHLY, CDR2 FYNNEI. The CDR3 DNA reads as TGTGCCAGCAGAATCCAGGGAATTCTGGAAGAGCAGTACTTC. Amino acid sequence: CASRIQGILEEQYF.

There are a few counts of this clone. The chain links TRBV9 to TRBJ1-4, with TRBD1 as a possible D gene (5 bases). V lost 2 bases, J lost 5 bases, and 10 bases lay in between. Germline V lookup: CDR1 SGDLS, CDR2 YYNGEE. The CDR3 length is 14 residues. The CDR3 coding sequence is TGTGCCAGCAGCGTGGGGACGGGAAATGAAAAACTGTTTTTT. Translating gives CASSVGTGNEKLFF. Filled out from reference TRBV9 and TRBJ1-4, the complete variable domain reads DSGVTQTPKHLITATGQRVTLRCSPRSGDLSVYWYQQSLDQGLQFLIQYYNGEERAKGNILERFSAQQFPDLHSELNLSSLELGDSALYFCASSVGTGNEKLFFGSGTQLSVL.

The chain links TRBV30 to TRBJ2-7; D call uncertain. The germline gives CDR1 GTSNPN, CDR2 SVGIG (reference sequence). V was clipped by 5 bases and J by 2 bases, with 16 bases between them. The CDR3 runs to 14 residues. CDR3 amino acids: CAWDPGQVTYEQYF. In DNA, the CDR3 is TGTGCCTGGGACCCTGGCCAGGTGACCTACGAGCAGTACTTC.

The rearrangement uses TRBV7-9 and TRBJ2-1; TRBD2 agrees at 9 bases. V lost 5 bases to trimming and J lost 2 bases; unmatched junction nucleotides: 4. There are 15 residues in the CDR3. Germline V CDR1 and CDR2: SEHNR, FQNEAQ (reference sequence). CDR3 nucleotides: TGTGCCAGCAGCCAGACTAGCGGCCCCTACAATGAGCAGTTCTTC. Translation gives CASSQTSGPYNEQFF.

V and J are TRBV19 and TRBJ2-7, with TRBD1 matching over 7 bases. The CDR3 is 15 amino acids. Germline assignment: CDR1 LNHDA and CDR2 SQIVND (reference sequence). V shed 5 bases, J shed 2 bases, and the junction held 9 bases outside the gene matches. The CDR3 protein is CASSSRTGRAYEQYF. In DNA form, the CDR3 reads TGTGCCAGTAGTTCCCGGACAGGTCGCGCCTACGAGCAGTACTTC.

The chain has TRBV6-5 and TRBJ2-6, with TRBD2 identical over 7 bases. CDR1 is MNHEY, CDR2 SVGAGI, per germline. The CDR3 extends over 15 amino acids. V trimming: 6 bases; J trimming: 0 bases; junction bases outside the gene matches: 2. The CDR3 here is CASSERGSGANVLTF. The CDR3 DNA follows: TGTGCCAGCAGCGAGCGGGGCTCTGGGGCCAACGTCCTGACTTTC.

The V call is TRBV7-9, the J call TRBJ1-3; D is perhaps TRBD1 (6 bases). The CDR3 consists of 16 residues. Trimming shortened V by 4 bases and J by 3 bases, and 16 bases separated the two germline ends. CDR1 is SEHNR, CDR2 FQNEAQ, per germline (reference sequence). The CDR3 DNA follows: TGTGCCAGCAGCTCGACAGAGGGGGAAGGTGGAAACACCATATATTTT. Amino acid sequence: CASSSTEGEGGNTIYF.

The rearrangement links TRBV7-9 to TRBJ2-7, with 10 bases fitting TRBD2. The CDR3 has 15 amino acids. The germline CDR1 and CDR2 sequences are SEHNR and FQNEAQ (reference sequence). V gave up 5 bases and J gave up 3 bases; unmatched junction bases: 7. The CDR3 region has the DNA TGTGCCAGCAGCGGCAGCGGGAGGGCCTACTACGAGCAGTACTTC. It encodes CASSGSGRAYYEQYF.

In nucleotides, the CDR3 is TGTGCCAGCAGCTGGCGGACAGGGAGCAACGGCTACACCTTC. This encodes CASSWRTGSNGYTF. V is TRBV5-6 and J is TRBJ1-2; 8 bases map to TRBD1. The V segment lost 3 bases and the J segment 8 bases; nucleotides outside the gene matches: 9. CDR3 length: 14 residues. Germline V gene lookup returns CDR1 SGHDT and CDR2 YYEEEE.

The chain links TRBV2 to TRBJ1-4, with unresolved D. Between the trimmed V and J ends, which lost 1 base and 7 bases, there was a span of 10 bases. The CDR3 contains 14 residues. The germline V gene encodes CDR1 SNHLY and CDR2 FYNNEI. This CDR3 is CASSEERSLEKLFF. CDR3 in DNA: TGTGCCAGCAGTGAAGAGCGATCCCTTGAAAAACTGTTTTTT.

The chain joins TRBV6-1 to TRBJ2-5; D is uncertain. Deletions cut 2 bases from V and 5 bases from J, with 6 bases between. Germline-derived CDR1 and CDR2 are MNHNS and SASEGT. The CDR3 spans 12 residues. The CDR3 reads CASSERFETQYF. The CDR3, as DNA: TGTGCCAGCAGTGAACGGTTCGAGACCCAGTACTTC.

The rearrangement links TRBV25-1 to TRBJ2-7; D is perhaps TRBD1 or TRBD2 (5 bases each). This CDR3 spans 16 amino acids. With 1 base removed from V and 0 bases from J, the gap between germline ends came to 13 bases. CDR1 and CDR2 (germline): MGHDK, SYGVNS. The CDR3 bases are TGTGCCAGCAGTGAATTGGGGACGGCGAGCTCCTACGAGCAGTACTTC. Its translation: CASSELGTASSYEQYF.

The gene calls are TRBV7-3 and TRBJ1-1; no reliable D call. Per the germline V gene, CDR1 is SGHTA and CDR2 is FQGTGA. The V end lost 0 bases, the J end lost 1 base, and 3 bases lay between the germline ends. This CDR3 has 13 residues. CDR3 protein: CASSLTQNTEAFF. For the CDR3, the DNA is TGTGCCAGCAGCTTAACACAGAACACTGAAGCTTTCTTT.

The rearrangement uses TRBV5-4 and TRBJ1-6; no reliable D call. CDR1 and CDR2 (germline): SGHNT, YYREEE (reference sequence). V was shortened by 3 bases and J by 5 bases, with 12 bases between the two germline ends. This CDR3 has 15 amino acids. CDR3: CASSSRTVDNSPLHF. The CDR3 DNA is TGTGCCAGCAGCTCCAGGACTGTCGATAATTCACCCCTCCACTTT.

The CDR3 nucleotides are TGTGCCAGCAGTATGGGGACAGGGGTCGAGCAGTACTTC. This translates into CASSMGTGVEQYF. V and J are TRBV6-5 and TRBJ2-7; TRBD1 agrees at 10 bases. V lost 5 bases and J lost 6; bases outside the gene matches: 4. Germline assignment: CDR1 MNHEY and CDR2 SVGAGI. The CDR3 length is 13 residues.

V is TRBV7-9 and J is TRBJ2-2; D remains unclear. Germline CDR1 is SEHNR and CDR2 is FQNEAQ (reference sequence). Trimming pared 1 base from V and 6 bases from J, leaving 9 bases between. CDR3 length equals 14 residues. For the CDR3, the DNA is TGTGCCAGCAGCTTAGATGCCGTCGCCGGGGAGCTGTTTTTT. This translates into CASSLDAVAGELFF. The full variable domain, its missing parts supplied by reference TRBV7-9 and TRBJ2-2, is DTGVSQNPRHKITKRGQNVTFRCDPISEHNRLYWYRQTLGQGPEFLTYFQNEAQLEKSRLLSDRFSAERPKGSFSTLEIQRTEQGDSAMYLCASSLDAVAGELFFGEGSRLTVL.

The chain has TRBV6-6 and TRBJ2-6; D perhaps matches TRBD1 (6 bases). CDR1 is MNHNY, CDR2 SVGAGI, per germline (reference sequence). With 6 bases removed from V and 1 base from J, the gap between germline ends came to 10 bases. CDR3 size: 15 residues. The DNA for the CDR3 is TGTGCCAGCAGACGAACAGGGTCTGGGGCCAACGTCCTGACTTTC. Protein sequence: CASRRTGSGANVLTF.

The chain couples TRBV6-6 to TRBJ1-6; weak D call: TRBD1 (5 bases). This CDR3 has 15 amino acids. Germline CDR1 and CDR2: MNHNY and SVGAGI (reference sequence). The ends were cut back, 7 bases at V and 2 bases at J, with 12 bases in the middle. The CDR3 bases are TGTGCCAGCACGGGGGGGGGTCCCTATAATTCACCCCTCCACTTT. Translation: CASTGGGPYNSPLHF.

The chain is built from TRBV15 and TRBJ2-1; D is ambiguous. This CDR3 has 12 amino acids. V lost 0 bases, J lost 8 bases, and 5 bases lay in between. Looked up from germline, CDR1 is LNHNV and CDR2 is YYDKDF (reference sequence). The CDR3: CATSREVYEQFF. The CDR3 DNA is TGTGCCACCAGCAGAGAGGTTTATGAGCAGTTCTTC.

The chain combines TRBV18 with TRBJ1-2; possibly TRBD1 for D (6 bases). The CDR3 is made up of 15 amino acids. Germline V CDR1 and CDR2: KGHSH, LQKENI. The germline V and J ends were trimmed by 3 bases and 4 bases, with 15 bases remaining between them. The CDR3 DNA is TGTGCCAGCTCACCTGGAGACAGGCTTTTCTATGGCTACACCTTC. Translating gives CASSPGDRLFYGYTF. The full variable domain, its missing parts supplied by reference TRBV18 and TRBJ1-2, is NAGVMQNPRHLVRRRGQEARLRCSPMKGHSHVYWYRQLPEEGLKFMVYLQKENIIDESGMPKERFSAEFPKEGPSILRIQQVVRGDSAAYFCASSPGDRLFYGYTFGSGTRLTVV.

This rearrangement joins TRBV11-1 to TRBJ2-1, with D possibly being TRBD1 (5 bases). The CDR3 is made up of 14 amino acids. The germline V gene has CDR1 SGHAT and CDR2 FQDESV (reference sequence). Trimming stripped 5 bases from V and 8 bases from J, with 16 bases between. CDR3 protein: CASSPDGRVHEQFF. In DNA form, the CDR3 reads TGTGCCAGCAGCCCGGATGGCAGGGTACATGAGCAGTTCTTC. Variable domain in full (rest from reference TRBV11-1 and TRBJ2-1): EAEVAQSPRYKITEKSQAVAFWCDPISGHATLYWYRQILGQGPELLVQFQDESVVDDSQLPKDRFSAERLKGVDSTLKIQPAELGDSAMYLCASSPDGRVHEQFFGPGTRLTVL.

Comment on this clone: Germline is not matched at one junction end, which may reflect a read error. This sequence joins TRBV7-9 and TRBJ2-7; 12 bases map to TRBD2. The CDR3 spans 17 residues. CDR1 and CDR2 from the germline V gene are SEHNR and FQNEAQ (reference sequence). This CDR3 is CASSLAGTSGPTYEQYF. The CDR3 DNA reads as TGTGCCAGCAGCCTAGCCGGGACTAGCGGGCCCACCTACGAGCAGTACTTC.

The V call is TRBV7-2, the J call TRBJ2-7, with D uncertain. V dropped 1 base and J dropped 4 bases, with 11 bases sitting between them. The CDR3 contains 14 residues. In germline, CDR1 is SGHTA, CDR2 FQGNSA. The CDR3 here is CASSLEAGYYEQYF. The CDR3 nucleotides are TGTGCCAGCAGCTTAGAGGCAGGATATTACGAGCAGTACTTC. Combining the CDR3 with reference TRBV7-2 and TRBJ2-7 gives the whole variable domain GAGVSQSPSNKVTEKGKDVELRCDPISGHTALYWYRQSLGQGLEFLIYFQGNSAPDKSGLPSDRFSAERTGGSVSTLTIQRTQQEDSAVYLCASSLEAGYYEQYFGPGTRLTVT.

The rearrangement joins TRBV27 to TRBJ1-4; the D is unclear. The CDR3 totals 12 residues. Trimming shortened V by 2 bases and J by 12 bases, and 10 bases separated the two germline ends. Germline V gene sequence: CDR1 MNHEY, CDR2 SMNVEV (reference sequence). CDR3 DNA sequence: TGTGCCAGCAGTTTAAAGGGAATGCAACTGTTTTTT. Translated, it gives CASSLKGMQLFF.

V usage is TRBV19 and J usage is TRBJ1-1, with a weak D call TRBD1 (5 bases). The CDR3 extends over 15 amino acids. CDR1 LNHDA and CDR2 SQIVND come from the germline V gene (reference sequence). Trimming removed 4 bases at V and 3 bases at J, with 15 bases between. In nucleotides, the CDR3 is TGTGCCAGTAGTAGCCCCTCGGGACGGCACACTGAAGCTTTCTTT. The encoded protein is CASSSPSGRHTEAFF.

V and J are TRBV7-6 and TRBJ2-7; TRBD2 agrees at 10 bases. The CDR3 spans 15 residues. Trimming took 5 bases from V and 2 from J; bases not matched to a gene: 6. The V gene's germline CDR1 is SGHVS and CDR2 FNYEAQ. The CDR3 coding sequence is TGTGCCAGCAGCGCTAGCGGGAGTCGGGCCTACGAGCAGTACTTC. Translation: CASSASGSRAYEQYF.

CDR3 region: CASSRWEGGRYLTDTQYF. CDR3 DNA sequence: TGCGCCAGCAGCCGCTGGGAGGGAGGACGGTATTTGACAGATACGCAGTATTTT. The chain is built from TRBV5-1 and TRBJ2-3; 7 bases align to TRBD2. Germline V gives CDR1 SGHRS, CDR2 YFSETQ. This CDR3 region has 18 residues. J lost 3 bases, V lost 4 bases, and 17 bases had no gene match.